The clone carrying this T cell receptor beta chain has more than one count but fewer than ten. One junction end does not reproduce the germline sequence, and a read error may be involved. This sample stems from a study of tumor and adjacent non-tumor tissue in lung cancer. The template was RNA from unsorted bulk tissue. Distant lung tissue was collected more than 3 cm away from the tumor edge. Chemotherapy-naive patients with new lung cancer underwent thoracic surgery in China, August–late 2014. Three rounds of nested PCR, following a modified ARM-PCR protocol, produced the TCRbeta library. MiXCR, applied by TCRdb to the multiplex PCR reads, yields one record per CDR3 protein. The sample records about 98,000 distinct CDR3 sequences, 75% to 85% being singletons. This clonotype originated in a man aged 55 to 70 with small cell lung cancer. Sequencing was carried out using distant non-tumor lung tissue.

The CDR3 loop is CASRSGGASDNEQLF. The CDR3 coding sequence is TGTGCCAGTAGATCCGGGGGAGCTAGCGACAATGAGCAGCTCTTC. The gene calls are TRBV11-2 and TRBJ2-1; D is possibly TRBD2 (6 bases). Germline-derived CDR1 and CDR2 are SGHAT and FQNNGV. This CDR3 has 15 residues.